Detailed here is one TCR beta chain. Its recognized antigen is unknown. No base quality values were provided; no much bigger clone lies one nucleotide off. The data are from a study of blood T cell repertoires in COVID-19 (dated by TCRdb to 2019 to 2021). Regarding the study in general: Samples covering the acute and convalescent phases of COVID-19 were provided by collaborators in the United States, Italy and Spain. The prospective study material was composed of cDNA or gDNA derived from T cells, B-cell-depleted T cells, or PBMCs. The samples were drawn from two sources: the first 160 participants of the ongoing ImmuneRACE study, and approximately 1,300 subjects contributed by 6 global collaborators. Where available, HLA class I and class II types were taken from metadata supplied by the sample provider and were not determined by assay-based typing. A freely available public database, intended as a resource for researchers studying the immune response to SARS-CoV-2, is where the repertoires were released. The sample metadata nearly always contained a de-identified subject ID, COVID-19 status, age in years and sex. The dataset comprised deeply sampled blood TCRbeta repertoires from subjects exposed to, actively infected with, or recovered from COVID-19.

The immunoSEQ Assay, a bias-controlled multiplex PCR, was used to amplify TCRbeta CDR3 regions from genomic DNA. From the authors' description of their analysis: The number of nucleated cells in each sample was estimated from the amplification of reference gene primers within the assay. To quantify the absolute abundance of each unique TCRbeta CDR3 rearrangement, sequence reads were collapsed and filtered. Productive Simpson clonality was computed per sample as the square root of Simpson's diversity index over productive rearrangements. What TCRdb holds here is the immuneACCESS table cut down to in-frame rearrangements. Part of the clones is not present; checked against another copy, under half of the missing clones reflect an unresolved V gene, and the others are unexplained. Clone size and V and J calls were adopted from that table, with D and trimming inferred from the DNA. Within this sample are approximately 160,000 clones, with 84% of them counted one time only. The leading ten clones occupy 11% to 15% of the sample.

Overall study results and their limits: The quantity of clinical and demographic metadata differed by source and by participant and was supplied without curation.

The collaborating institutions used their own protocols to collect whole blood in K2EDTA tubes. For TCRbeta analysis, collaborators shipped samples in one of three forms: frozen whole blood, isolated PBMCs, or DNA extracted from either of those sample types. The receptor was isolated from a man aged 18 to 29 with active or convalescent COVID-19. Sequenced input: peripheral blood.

In nucleotide form, the sequence is TGTGCCATCAGGACAGCTACCAATGAGCAGTTCTTC. Its coded protein is CAIRTATNEQFF. The chain was built from TRBV10-3 and TRBJ2-1; tentative D gene TRBD1, with 5 bases matching. The CDR3 sequence holds 12 residues, the cysteine and phenylalanine included. Of the read, only the CDR3 DNA is kept; its 36 bases are in frame from base 1. Cut back by 6 bases and 6 bases, the V and J ends lie 9 bases apart. Sequences ENHRY (CDR1) and SYGVKD (CDR2) are obtained from the germline V gene.